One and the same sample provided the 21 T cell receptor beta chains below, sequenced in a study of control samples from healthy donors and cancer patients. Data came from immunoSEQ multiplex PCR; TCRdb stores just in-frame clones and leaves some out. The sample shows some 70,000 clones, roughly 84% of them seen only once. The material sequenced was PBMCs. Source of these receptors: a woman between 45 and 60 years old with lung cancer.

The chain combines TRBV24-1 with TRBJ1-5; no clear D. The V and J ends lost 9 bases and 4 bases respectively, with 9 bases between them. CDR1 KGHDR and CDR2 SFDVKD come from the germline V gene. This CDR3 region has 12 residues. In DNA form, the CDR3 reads TGTGCCACCGGGCAGCTTAATCAGCCCCAGCATTTT. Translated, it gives CATGQLNQPQHF.

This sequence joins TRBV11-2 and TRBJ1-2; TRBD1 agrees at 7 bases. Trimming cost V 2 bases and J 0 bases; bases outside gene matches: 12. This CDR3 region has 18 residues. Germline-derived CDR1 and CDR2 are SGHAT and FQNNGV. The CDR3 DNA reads TGTGCCAGCAGCTTACTAATCCCAACGGGACAGACTAACTATGGCTACACCTTC. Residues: CASSLLIPTGQTNYGYTF.

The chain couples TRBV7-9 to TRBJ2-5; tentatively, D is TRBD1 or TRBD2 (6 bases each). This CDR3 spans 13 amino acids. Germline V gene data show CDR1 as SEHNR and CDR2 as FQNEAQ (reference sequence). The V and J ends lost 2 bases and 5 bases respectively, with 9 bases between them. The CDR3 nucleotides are TGTGCCAGCAGCTTATTAGGGGGGGAGACCCAGTACTTC. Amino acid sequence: CASSLLGGETQYF. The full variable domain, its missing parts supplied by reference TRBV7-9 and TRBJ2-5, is DTGVSQNPRHKITKRGQNVTFRCDPISEHNRLYWYRQTLGQGPEFLTYFQNEAQLEKSRLLSDRFSAERPKGSFSTLEIQRTEQGDSAMYLCASSLLGGETQYFGPGTRLLVL.

The CDR3 DNA sequence: TGTGCCACCAGTGATCCCACAGGGGGCAACTATGGCTACACCTTC. It yields the protein CATSDPTGGNYGYTF. This chain links TRBV24-1 with TRBJ1-2; 9 positions match TRBD1. The CDR3 is 15 amino acids. The V and J ends lost 3 bases and 2 bases, in that order; junction bases with no gene match: 3. Germline loops: CDR1 KGHDR, CDR2 SFDVKD.

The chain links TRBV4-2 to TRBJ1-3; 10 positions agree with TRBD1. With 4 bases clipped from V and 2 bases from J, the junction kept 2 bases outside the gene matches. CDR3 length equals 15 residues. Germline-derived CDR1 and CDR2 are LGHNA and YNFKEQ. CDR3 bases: TGTGCCAGCAGCCGGGACAGGGGTGCTGGAAACACCATATATTTT. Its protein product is CASSRDRGAGNTIYF.

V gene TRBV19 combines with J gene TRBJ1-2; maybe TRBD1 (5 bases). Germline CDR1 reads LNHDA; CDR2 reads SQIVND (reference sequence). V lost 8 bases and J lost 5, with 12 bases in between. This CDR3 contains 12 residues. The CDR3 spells CASSRQGYGYTF. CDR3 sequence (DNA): TGTGCCAGTTCCCGGCAGGGATATGGCTACACCTTC.

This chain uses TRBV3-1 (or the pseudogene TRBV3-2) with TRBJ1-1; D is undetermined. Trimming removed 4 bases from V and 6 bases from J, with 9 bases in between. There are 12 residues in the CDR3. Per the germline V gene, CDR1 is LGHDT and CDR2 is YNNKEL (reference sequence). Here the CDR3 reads CASSRGIAEAFF. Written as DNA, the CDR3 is TGTGCCAGCAGCCGGGGAATCGCTGAAGCTTTCTTT.

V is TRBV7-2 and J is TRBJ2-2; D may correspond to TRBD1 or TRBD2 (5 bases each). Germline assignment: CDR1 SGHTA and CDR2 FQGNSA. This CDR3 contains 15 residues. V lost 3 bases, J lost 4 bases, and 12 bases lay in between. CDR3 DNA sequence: TGTGCCAGCAGCTTCAGAGGGGTTGGCACCGGGGAGCTGTTTTTT. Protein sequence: CASSFRGVGTGELFF.

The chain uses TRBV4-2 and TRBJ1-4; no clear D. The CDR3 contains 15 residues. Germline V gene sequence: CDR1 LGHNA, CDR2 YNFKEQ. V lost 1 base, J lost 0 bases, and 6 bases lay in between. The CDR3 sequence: CASSQVQATNEKLFF. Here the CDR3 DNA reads TGTGCCAGCAGCCAAGTCCAGGCAACTAATGAAAAACTGTTTTTT.

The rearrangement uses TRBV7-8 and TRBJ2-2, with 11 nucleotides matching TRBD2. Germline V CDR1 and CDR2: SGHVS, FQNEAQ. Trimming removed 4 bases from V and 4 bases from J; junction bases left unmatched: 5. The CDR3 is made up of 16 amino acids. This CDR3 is CASSSRLAGFTGELFF. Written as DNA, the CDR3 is TGTGCCAGCAGCTCCCGACTAGCGGGGTTCACCGGGGAGCTGTTTTTT. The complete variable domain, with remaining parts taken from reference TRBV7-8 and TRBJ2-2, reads GAGVSQSPRYKVAKRGQDVALRCDPISGHVSLFWYQQALGQGPEFLTYFQNEAQLDKSGLPSDRFFAERPEGSVSTLKIQRTQQEDSAVYLCASSSRLAGFTGELFFGEGSRLTVL.

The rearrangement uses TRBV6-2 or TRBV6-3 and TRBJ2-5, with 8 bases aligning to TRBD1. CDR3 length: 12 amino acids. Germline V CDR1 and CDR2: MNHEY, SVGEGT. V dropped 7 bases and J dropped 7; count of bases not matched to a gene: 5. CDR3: CASTPGTGTQYF. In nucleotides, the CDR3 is TGTGCCAGCACCCCAGGGACAGGGACCCAGTACTTC.

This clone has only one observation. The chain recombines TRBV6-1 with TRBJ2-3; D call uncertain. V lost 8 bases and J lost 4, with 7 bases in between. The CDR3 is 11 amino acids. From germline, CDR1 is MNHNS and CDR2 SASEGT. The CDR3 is CASGSSDTQYF. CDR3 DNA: TGTGCCAGCGGATCGTCAGATACGCAGTATTTT.

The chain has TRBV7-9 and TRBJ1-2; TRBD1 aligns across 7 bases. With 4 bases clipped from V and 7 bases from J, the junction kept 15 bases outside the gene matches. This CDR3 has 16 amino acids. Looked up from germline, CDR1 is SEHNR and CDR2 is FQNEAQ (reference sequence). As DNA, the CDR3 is TGTGCCAGCAGCTCACCTACAGGGGAATCAATGGGTGGCTACACCTTC. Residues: CASSSPTGESMGGYTF.

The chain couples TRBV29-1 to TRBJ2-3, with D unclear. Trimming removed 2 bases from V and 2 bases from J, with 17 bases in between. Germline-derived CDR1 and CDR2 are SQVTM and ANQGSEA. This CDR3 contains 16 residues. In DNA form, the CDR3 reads TGCAGCGTTGAATCATCTCGGAACGGCAACACAGATACGCAGTATTTT. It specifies CSVESSRNGNTDTQYF.

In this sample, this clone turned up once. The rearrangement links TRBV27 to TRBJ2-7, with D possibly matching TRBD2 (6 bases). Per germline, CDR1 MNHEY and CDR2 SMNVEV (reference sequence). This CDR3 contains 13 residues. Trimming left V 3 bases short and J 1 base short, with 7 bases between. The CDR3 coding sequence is TGTGCCAGCAGTTTGCGGGATTCCTACGAGCAGTACTTC. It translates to CASSLRDSYEQYF.

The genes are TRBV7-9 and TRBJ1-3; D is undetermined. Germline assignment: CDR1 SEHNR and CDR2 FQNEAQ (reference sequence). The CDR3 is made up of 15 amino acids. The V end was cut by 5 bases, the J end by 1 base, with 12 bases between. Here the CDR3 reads CASSPQTPSGNTIYF. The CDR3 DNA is TGTGCCAGCAGCCCCCAGACACCGTCTGGAAACACCATATATTTT. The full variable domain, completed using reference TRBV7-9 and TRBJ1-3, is DTGVSQNPRHKITKRGQNVTFRCDPISEHNRLYWYRQTLGQGPEFLTYFQNEAQLEKSRLLSDRFSAERPKGSFSTLEIQRTEQGDSAMYLCASSPQTPSGNTIYFGEGSWLTVV.

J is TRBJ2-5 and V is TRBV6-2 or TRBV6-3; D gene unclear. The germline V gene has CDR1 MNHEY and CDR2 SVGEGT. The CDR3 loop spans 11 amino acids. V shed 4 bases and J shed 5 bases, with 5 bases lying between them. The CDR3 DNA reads TGTGCCAGCAGTTCTTCTGAGACCCAGTACTTC. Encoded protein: CASSSSETQYF.

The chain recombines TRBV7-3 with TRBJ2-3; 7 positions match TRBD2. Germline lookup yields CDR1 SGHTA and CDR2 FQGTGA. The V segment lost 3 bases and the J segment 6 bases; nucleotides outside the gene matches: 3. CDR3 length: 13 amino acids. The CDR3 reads CASSFGGYDTQYF. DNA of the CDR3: TGTGCCAGCAGCTTCGGGGGGTATGATACGCAGTATTTT. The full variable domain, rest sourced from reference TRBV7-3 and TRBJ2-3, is GAGVSQTPSNKVTEKGKYVELRCDPISGHTALYWYRQSLGQGPEFLIYFQGTGAADDSGLPNDRFFAVRPEGSVSTLKIQRTERGDSAVYLCASSFGGYDTQYFGPGTRLTVL.

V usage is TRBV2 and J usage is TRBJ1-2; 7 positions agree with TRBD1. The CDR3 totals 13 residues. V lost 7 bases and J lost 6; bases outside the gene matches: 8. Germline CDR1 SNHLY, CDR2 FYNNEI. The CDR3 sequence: CASTETGINGYTF. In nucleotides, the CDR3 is TGTGCCAGCACTGAGACAGGGATAAATGGCTACACCTTC.

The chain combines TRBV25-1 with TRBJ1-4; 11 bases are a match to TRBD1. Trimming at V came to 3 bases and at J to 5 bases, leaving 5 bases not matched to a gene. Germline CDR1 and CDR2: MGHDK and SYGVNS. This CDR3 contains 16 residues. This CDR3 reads CASSELDRGRNEKLFF. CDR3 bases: TGTGCCAGCAGTGAGCTGGACAGGGGGCGGAATGAAAAACTGTTTTTT.

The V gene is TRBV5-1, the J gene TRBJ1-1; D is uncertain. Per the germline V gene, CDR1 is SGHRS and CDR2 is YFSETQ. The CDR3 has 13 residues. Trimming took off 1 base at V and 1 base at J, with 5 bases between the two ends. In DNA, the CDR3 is TGCGCCAGCAGCTTGAATAAGAACACTGAAGCTTTCTTT. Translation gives CASSLNKNTEAFF.